This T cell receptor beta chain was recorded in a study of blood T cell repertoires in COVID-19. Study background: Samples came from the United States, Italy and Spain, spanning acute and convalescent COVID-19. PBMCs, B-cell-depleted T cells, or T cells provided the cDNA or gDNA that made up the material.

V was cut by 1 base and J by 7 bases, with 8 bases left in between. In germline, CDR1 is SGHRS, CDR2 YFSETQ. CDR3 length equals 12 residues. Original processing notes: From reference gene primer amplification, estimates of nucleated cell counts were derived. Sequencing used immunoSEQ multiplex PCR; TCRdb keeps in-frame clones, though not all of them. V, J and clone size were drawn from that table, and D and trimming were deduced from the DNA. In the table there are about 43,000 clones, 87% of which are singletons. This sequence originates from a human donor in a cohort sampled during active COVID-19. Sequences were obtained from peripheral blood. The chain has TRBV5-1 and TRBJ1-1; D is unclear. The CDR3 region has the DNA TGCGCCAGCAGCTTGACCGGGAGTGAAGCTTTCTTT. This translates into CASSLTGSEAFF.